The clone carrying this T cell receptor (beta chain) was picked up a small number of times. What it recognizes is unknown. These data originate in a study of Tregs in tolerant kidney transplant recipients. Study-level results: Validation in larger populations is needed because few patients were studied.

Unstimulated regulatory T cells (CD4+CD25+CD127-), CD4+CD25- non-regulatory cells, CD4 and CD8 cells were FACS-sorted from thawed PBMCs. The CDR3 covers 13 residues. Germline trimming cut 6 bases from V and 8 bases from J; bases unmatched to any gene: 9. The germline V gene has CDR1 MNHNY and CDR2 SVGAGI (reference sequence). Assay: immunoSEQ multiplex PCR; the TCRdb copy retains only in-frame clones and omits some. The sample yields 60,000 or so clones, more than 70% seen once. The sample was CD4+ T cells from blood. The receptor was isolated from a human donor in good health. The chain employs TRBV6-6 and TRBJ1-2, with 7 nucleotides matching TRBD1. The CDR3 loop is CASSPETGRGYTF. CDR3 nucleotides: TGTGCCAGCAGCCCCGAGACAGGGAGAGGCTACACCTTC.